These 24 T cell receptor beta chains came from one sample sequenced in a study of T cell responses to AZD1222 COVID-19 vaccine. Using immunoSEQ multiplex PCR, the repertoire was profiled, and TCRdb retains in-frame clones only, with some absent. The top ten hold 5% to 5.5% of the sample, which has approximately 150,000 clones, roughly 93% seen once. Source: peripheral blood, taken on day 0 of AZD1222 vaccination. All receptors derive from an adult in good health.

The gene calls are TRBV28 and TRBJ2-1; 14 nucleotides match TRBD2. This CDR3 is built from 16 residues. Germline CDR1 is MDHEN and CDR2 is SYDVKM. Germline trimming cut 8 bases from V and 0 bases from J; bases unmatched to any gene: 3. CDR3 loop: CASGLAGGLSYNEQFF. The CDR3 DNA sequence: TGTGCCAGCGGACTAGCGGGAGGTCTCTCCTACAATGAGCAGTTCTTC.

CDR3 in amino acids: CASSWDSSQPQHF. For the CDR3, the DNA is TGTGCCAGTAGTTGGGACAGTTCTCAGCCCCAGCATTTT. This chain joins TRBV19 and TRBJ1-5; 7 nucleotides agree with TRBD1. V was clipped by 5 bases and J by 6 bases; unmatched bases: 4. The CDR3 loop spans 13 amino acids. The germline V gene has CDR1 LNHDA and CDR2 SQIVND (reference sequence).

J is TRBJ2-1 and V is TRBV9; 7 bases fit TRBD1. The germline gives CDR1 SGDLS, CDR2 YYNGEE. This CDR3 has 13 amino acids. V was pared by 3 bases and J by 8 bases, with 5 bases of the junction left unmatched. This CDR3 is CASSEWQGDEQFF. Here the CDR3 DNA reads TGTGCCAGCAGCGAGTGGCAGGGGGATGAGCAGTTCTTC.

The chain combines TRBV27 with TRBJ1-1; 9 nucleotides match TRBD1. This CDR3 comprises 16 residues. The trim removed 4 bases at V and 1 base at J, leaving 7 bases unmatched. Per the germline V gene, CDR1 is MNHEY and CDR2 is SMNVEV (reference sequence). CDR3 in amino acids: CASSSRGTGPNTEAFF. CDR3 bases: TGTGCCAGCAGTTCGAGGGGGACAGGGCCGAACACTGAAGCTTTCTTT.

This clone was recorded once. The chain joins TRBV19 to TRBJ2-2; 8 nucleotides align to TRBD1. CDR3 size: 17 residues. J was trimmed by 3 bases and V by 3 bases; bases with no gene match: 9. Germline values: CDR1 LNHDA, CDR2 SQIVND (reference sequence). This chain's CDR3 is CASSMGQGARYTGELFF. Here the CDR3 DNA reads TGTGCCAGTAGTATGGGTCAGGGGGCGCGATACACCGGGGAGCTGTTTTTT.

J is TRBJ1-1 and V is TRBV27; D is ambiguous. This CDR3 comprises 13 residues. Germline-derived CDR1 and CDR2 are MNHEY and SMNVEV (reference sequence). Between the trimmed V and J ends, which lost 1 base and 0 bases, there was a span of 3 bases. The CDR3 bases are TGTGCCAGCAGTTTATTTCTGAACACTGAAGCTTTCTTT. Translation gives CASSLFLNTEAFF.

The rearrangement links TRBV6-5 to TRBJ2-7; a possible D gene is TRBD2 (6 bases). V was cut by 7 bases and J by 0 bases, with 16 bases left in between. Germline lookup yields CDR1 MNHEY and CDR2 SVGAGI. This CDR3 has 15 amino acids. The CDR3 loop reads CASNSLATSSYEQYF. CDR3 DNA sequence: TGTGCCAGCAACTCCCTAGCGACCTCCTCCTACGAGCAGTACTTC.

The J gene is TRBJ1-1, the V gene TRBV2; D is unresolved. Germline CDR1 is SNHLY and CDR2 is FYNNEI. The V end was cut by 7 bases, the J end by 4 bases, with 10 bases between. The CDR3 contains 12 residues. CDR3 loop: CASISGPTEAFF. The DNA for the CDR3 is TGTGCCAGCATATCCGGCCCCACTGAAGCTTTCTTT.

This clone has a single count. This chain links TRBV6-2 or TRBV6-3 with TRBJ2-7; no reliable D call. This CDR3 is 12 amino acids long. V lost 6 bases and J lost 4, with 10 bases in between. The V gene's germline CDR1 is MNHEY and CDR2 SVGEGT. The CDR3 DNA follows: TGTGCCAGCAGCCAAAATCGGTACGAGCAGTACTTC. It is translated as CASSQNRYEQYF.

V and J are TRBV5-1 and TRBJ1-5; the match to TRBD1 covers 8 bases. V shed 4 bases, J shed 5 bases, and the junction held 8 bases outside the gene matches. The germline V gene encodes CDR1 SGHRS and CDR2 YFSETQ. The CDR3 contains 15 residues. For the CDR3, the DNA is TGCGCCAGCAGCGAAAGGACAGGGAGGGATCAGCCCCAGCATTTT. This translates into CASSERTGRDQPQHF. Full variable domain (missing parts from reference TRBV5-1 and TRBJ1-5): KAGVTQTPRYLIKTRGQQVTLSCSPISGHRSVSWYQQTPGQGLQFLFEYFSETQRNKGNFPGRFSGRQFSNSRSEMNVSTLELGDSALYLCASSERTGRDQPQHFGDGTRLSIL.

The V gene is TRBV19, the J gene TRBJ1-5; D is unclear. Trimming removed 1 base from V and 2 bases from J, with 12 bases in between. This CDR3 has 16 amino acids. Germline V CDR1 and CDR2: LNHDA, SQIVND (reference sequence). The CDR3: CASSIVGPAGNQPQHF. The CDR3 DNA follows: TGTGCCAGTAGTATAGTGGGCCCGGCAGGCAATCAGCCCCAGCATTTT.

V is TRBV24-1 and J is TRBJ1-1; possible D gene TRBD1, 5 bases. The CDR3 consists of 13 residues. The germline V gene has CDR1 KGHDR and CDR2 SFDVKD. Trimming pared 8 bases from V and 4 bases from J, leaving 13 bases between. The CDR3: CATKTGVGTEAFF. The CDR3 region has the DNA TGTGCCACCAAGACGGGGGTTGGCACTGAAGCTTTCTTT.

The chain uses TRBV15 and TRBJ2-1; no definite D call. This CDR3 region has 17 residues. CDR1 is LNHNV and CDR2 is YYDKDF in the germline V gene (reference sequence). V gave up 0 bases and J gave up 5 bases, with 17 bases separating them. The CDR3 DNA reads TGTGCCACCAGCAGAGATTACGATCTGGCGGTTGACAATGAGCAGTTCTTC. Translated, it gives CATSRDYDLAVDNEQFF.

This chain connects TRBV7-9 to TRBJ2-7; 7 bases map to TRBD2. CDR3 length: 14 amino acids. V trimming: 4 bases; J trimming: 3 bases; junction bases outside the gene matches: 6. CDR1 is SEHNR and CDR2 is FQNEAQ in the germline V gene (reference sequence). The CDR3 nucleotides are TGTGCCAGCAGCTCAGCGGGACCTATCTACGAGCAGTACTTC. This gives the protein CASSSAGPIYEQYF.

The chain couples TRBV6-5 to TRBJ1-6; D call uncertain. Germline V gives CDR1 MNHEY, CDR2 SVGAGI. The CDR3 length is 13 residues. V was cut by 3 bases and J by 8 bases, with 8 bases left in between. The CDR3 coding sequence is TGTGCCAGCAGTTATGGGCGCCATTCACCCCTCCACTTT. It yields the protein CASSYGRHSPLHF.

The CDR3 protein is CASRPGGDSGELFF. CDR3 sequence (DNA): TGTGCCAGCAGGCCCGGGGGCGATTCCGGGGAGCTGTTTTTT. The rearrangement uses TRBV6-5 and TRBJ2-2, with D perhaps being TRBD1 or TRBD2 (6 bases each). The germline CDR1 and CDR2 sequences are MNHEY and SVGAGI. The V end lost 6 bases, the J end lost 6 bases, and 14 bases lay between the germline ends. This CDR3 contains 14 residues.

V is TRBV10-3 and J is TRBJ2-5; 14 positions agree with TRBD2. The CDR3 extends over 16 amino acids. Germline-derived CDR1 and CDR2 are ENHRY and SYGVKD. The J segment lost 5 bases and the V segment lost 2 bases, leaving 4 bases of the junction unmatched. For the CDR3, the DNA is TGTGCCATCAGTGAGGGACTAGCGGGAGGTTCGGAGACCCAGTACTTC. It translates to CAISEGLAGGSETQYF.

This chain links TRBV30 with TRBJ2-1; the D is unclear. Trimming removed 5 bases at V and 0 bases at J, with 8 bases between. The germline gives CDR1 GTSNPN, CDR2 SVGIG (reference sequence). The CDR3 loop spans 13 amino acids. The CDR3 protein is CAWAIDSYNEQFF. CDR3 coding DNA: TGTGCCTGGGCCATAGACTCCTACAATGAGCAGTTCTTC.

The chain's CDR3 is CASSLLARVPDEQYF. In DNA form, the CDR3 reads TGTGCCAGCAGCTTACTCGCGAGGGTTCCAGACGAGCAGTACTTC. The chain has TRBV7-8 and TRBJ2-7, with D perhaps TRBD2 (5 bases). The V end lost 2 bases, the J end lost 5 bases, and 16 bases lay between the germline ends. This CDR3 has 15 residues. Germline-derived CDR1 and CDR2 are SGHVS and FQNEAQ.

The gene calls are TRBV4-1 and TRBJ2-2, with unresolved D. V was shortened by 1 base and J by 2 bases, with 8 bases between the two germline ends. Looked up from germline, CDR1 is MGHRA and CDR2 is YSYEKL. The CDR3 contains 15 residues. For the CDR3, the DNA is TGCGCCAGCAGCCAAGTCTTCCCTAACACCGGGGAGCTGTTTTTT. Protein: CASSQVFPNTGELFF.

This chain links TRBV7-3 with TRBJ2-1, with D perhaps matching TRBD2 (5 bases). Germline-derived CDR1 and CDR2 are SGHTA and FQGTGA. This CDR3 has 13 residues. V lost 2 bases, J lost 6 bases, and 8 bases lay in between. The CDR3 sequence: CASSLPTSNEQFF. The DNA of the CDR3 is TGTGCCAGCAGCTTACCTACTAGCAATGAGCAGTTCTTC.

V and J are TRBV28 and TRBJ1-1; D is perhaps TRBD1 (5 bases). Germline values: CDR1 MDHEN, CDR2 SYDVKM. The CDR3 runs to 15 residues. Trimming left V 4 bases short and J 5 bases short, with 17 bases between. Here the CDR3 reads CASSYLGGLGTEAFF. As DNA, the CDR3 is TGTGCCAGCAGTTACCTGGGGGGGTTAGGGACTGAAGCTTTCTTT.

The chain combines TRBV6-2 or TRBV6-3 with TRBJ1-2; possibly TRBD1 for D (6 bases). V lost 3 bases to trimming and J lost 5 bases, with 16 bases between them. From germline, CDR1 is MNHEY and CDR2 SVGEGT. The CDR3 length is 15 residues. CDR3 amino acids: CASSYARRTAYGYTF. The CDR3 DNA follows: TGTGCCAGCAGTTATGCCCGGAGGACAGCTTATGGCTACACCTTC.

The chain recombines TRBV19 with TRBJ2-1; 14 nucleotides align to TRBD2. This CDR3 comprises 16 residues. CDR1 and CDR2 from the germline V gene are LNHDA and SQIVND (reference sequence). The trim removed 4 bases at V and 5 bases at J, leaving 4 bases unmatched. The CDR3 sequence is CASSTRTSGRHNEQFF. CDR3 nucleotides: TGTGCCAGTAGTACCCGGACTAGCGGGAGGCACAATGAGCAGTTCTTC.